This T cell receptor (beta chain) is drawn from a study of T-cell reconstitution after alpha-beta-depleted transplantation in children. Study findings and constraints: At one year after transplant, newly produced T cells mostly accounted for T-cell counts and diversity.

In this sample, this clonotype turned up many times. Its target is not known. Germline values: CDR1 SNHLY, CDR2 FYNNEI. V was cut by 8 bases and J by 1 base, with 8 bases left in between. This CDR3 spans 12 amino acids. A TCRbeta library incorporating unique molecular identifiers was prepared. TCRdb re-called the PCR reads through MiXCR, storing one row per CDR3 protein. This sample has a few hundred thousand distinct CDR3 sequences, with about a tenth found just once. The source is a child younger than two with acute myeloid leukemia, due to receive a stem cell transplant. Sequencing used PBMCs, obtained before TCRalphabeta/CD19-depleted stem cell transplant. V usage is TRBV2 and J usage is TRBJ1-1, with D hard to call. CDR3 nucleotides: TGTGCCAGCTCTCCCGAGAACACTGAAGCTTTCTTT. Its protein product is CASSPENTEAFF.